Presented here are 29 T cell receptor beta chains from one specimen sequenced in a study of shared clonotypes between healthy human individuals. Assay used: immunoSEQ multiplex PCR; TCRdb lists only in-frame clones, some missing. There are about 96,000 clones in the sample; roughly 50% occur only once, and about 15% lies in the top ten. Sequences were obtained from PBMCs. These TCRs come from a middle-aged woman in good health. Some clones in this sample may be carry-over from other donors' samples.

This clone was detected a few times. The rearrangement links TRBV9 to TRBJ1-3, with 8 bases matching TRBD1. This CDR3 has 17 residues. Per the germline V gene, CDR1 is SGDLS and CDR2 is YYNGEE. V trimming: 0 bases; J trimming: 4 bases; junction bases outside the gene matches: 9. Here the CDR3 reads CASSVALTGVLGNTIYF. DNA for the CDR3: TGTGCCAGCAGCGTAGCCTTGACAGGGGTACTCGGAAACACCATATATTTT. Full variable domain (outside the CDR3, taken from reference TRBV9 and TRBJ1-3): DSGVTQTPKHLITATGQRVTLRCSPRSGDLSVYWYQQSLDQGLQFLIQYYNGEERAKGNILERFSAQQFPDLHSELNLSSLELGDSALYFCASSVALTGVLGNTIYFGEGSWLTVV.

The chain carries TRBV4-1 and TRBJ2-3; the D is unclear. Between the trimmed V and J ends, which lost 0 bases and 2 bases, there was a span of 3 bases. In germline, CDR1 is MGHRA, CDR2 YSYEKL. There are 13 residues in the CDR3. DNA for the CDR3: TGCGCCAGCAGCCAAGAGACCACAGATACGCAGTATTTT. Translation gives CASSQETTDTQYF.

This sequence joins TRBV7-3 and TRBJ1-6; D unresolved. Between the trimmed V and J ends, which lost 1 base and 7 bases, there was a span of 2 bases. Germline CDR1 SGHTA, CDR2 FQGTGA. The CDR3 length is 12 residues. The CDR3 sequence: CASSLRNSPLHF. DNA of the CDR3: TGTGCCAGCAGCTTAAGGAATTCACCCCTCCACTTT.

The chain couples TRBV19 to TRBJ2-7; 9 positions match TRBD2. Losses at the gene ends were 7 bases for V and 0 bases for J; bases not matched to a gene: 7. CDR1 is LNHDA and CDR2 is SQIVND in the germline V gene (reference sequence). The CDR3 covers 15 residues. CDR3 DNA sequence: TGTGCCAGTAAACCTCTAGCGGGGAGCTCCTACGAGCAGTACTTC. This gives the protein CASKPLAGSSYEQYF.

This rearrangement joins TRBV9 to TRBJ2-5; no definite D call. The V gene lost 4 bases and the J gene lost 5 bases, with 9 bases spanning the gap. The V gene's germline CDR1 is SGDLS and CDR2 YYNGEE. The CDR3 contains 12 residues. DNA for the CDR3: TGTGCCAGCAGCCCTTTAGCTGAGACCCAGTACTTC. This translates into CASSPLAETQYF.

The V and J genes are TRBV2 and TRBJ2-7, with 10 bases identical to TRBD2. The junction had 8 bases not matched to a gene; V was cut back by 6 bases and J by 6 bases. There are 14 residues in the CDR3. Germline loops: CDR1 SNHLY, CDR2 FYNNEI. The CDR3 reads CASRLAGSAGEQYF. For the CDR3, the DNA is TGTGCCAGCAGACTAGCGGGATCGGCGGGCGAGCAGTACTTC.

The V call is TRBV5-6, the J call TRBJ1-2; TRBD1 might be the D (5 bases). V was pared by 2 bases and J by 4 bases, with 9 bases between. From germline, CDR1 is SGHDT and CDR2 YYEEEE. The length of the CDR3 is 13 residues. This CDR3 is CASSLRGSYGYTF. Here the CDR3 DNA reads TGTGCCAGCAGCTTAAGGGGATCCTATGGCTACACCTTC. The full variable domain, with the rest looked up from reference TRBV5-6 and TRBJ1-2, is DAGVTQSPTHLIKTRGQQVTLRCSPKSGHDTVSWYQQALGQGPQFIFQYYEEEERQRGNFPDRFSGHQFPNYSSELNVNALLLGDSALYLCASSLRGSYGYTFGSGTRLTVV.

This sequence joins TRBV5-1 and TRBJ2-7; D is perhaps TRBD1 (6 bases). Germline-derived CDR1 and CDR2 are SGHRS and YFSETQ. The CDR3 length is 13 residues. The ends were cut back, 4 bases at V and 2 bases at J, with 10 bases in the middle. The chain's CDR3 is CASSEGTPYEQYF. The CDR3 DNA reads TGCGCCAGCAGCGAGGGGACACCCTACGAGCAGTACTTC.

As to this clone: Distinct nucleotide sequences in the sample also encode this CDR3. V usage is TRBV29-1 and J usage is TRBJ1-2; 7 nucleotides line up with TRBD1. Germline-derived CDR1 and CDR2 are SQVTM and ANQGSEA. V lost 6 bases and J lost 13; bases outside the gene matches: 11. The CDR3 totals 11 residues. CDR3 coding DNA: TGCAGCGTCGGCTTAACAGGGGCTGGCACCTTC. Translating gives CSVGLTGAGTF.

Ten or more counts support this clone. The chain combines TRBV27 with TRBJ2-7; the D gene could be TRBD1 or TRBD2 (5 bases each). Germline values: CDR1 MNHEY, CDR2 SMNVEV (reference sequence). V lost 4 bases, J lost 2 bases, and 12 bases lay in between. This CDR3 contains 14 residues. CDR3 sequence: CASSWGIGAYEQYF. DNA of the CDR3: TGTGCCAGCAGTTGGGGGATAGGGGCCTACGAGCAGTACTTC.

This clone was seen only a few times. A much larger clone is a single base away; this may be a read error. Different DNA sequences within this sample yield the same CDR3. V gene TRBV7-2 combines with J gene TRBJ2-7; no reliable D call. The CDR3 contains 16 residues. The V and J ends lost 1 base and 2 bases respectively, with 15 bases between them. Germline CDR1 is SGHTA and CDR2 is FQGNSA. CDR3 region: CASSLGVQMPPYEQYF. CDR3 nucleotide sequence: TGTGCCAGCAGCTTAGGGGTACAGATGCCTCCCTACGAGCAGTACTTC.

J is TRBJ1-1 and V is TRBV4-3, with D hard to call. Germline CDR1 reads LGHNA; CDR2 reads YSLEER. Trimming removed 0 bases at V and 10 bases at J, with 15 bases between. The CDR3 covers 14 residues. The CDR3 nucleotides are TGCGCCAGCAGCCAAGATTCCGGGAGGGCGGGAGCTTTCTTT. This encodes CASSQDSGRAGAFF.

CDR3 loop: CASSLGRENSPLHF. CDR3 in DNA: TGTGCCAGCAGCTTGGGCAGGGAGAATTCACCCCTCCACTTT. The V and J genes are TRBV5-4 and TRBJ1-6, with D possibly matching TRBD1 (5 bases). The CDR3 has 14 amino acids. Trimming pared 0 bases from V and 7 bases from J, leaving 8 bases between. The germline CDR1 and CDR2 sequences are SGHNT and YYREEE (reference sequence). Combining the CDR3 with reference TRBV5-4 and TRBJ1-6 gives the whole variable domain ETGVTQSPTHLIKTRGQQVTLRCSSQSGHNTVSWYQQALGQGPQFIFQYYREEENGRGNFPPRFSGLQFPNYSSELNVNALELDDSALYLCASSLGRENSPLHFGNGTRLTVT.

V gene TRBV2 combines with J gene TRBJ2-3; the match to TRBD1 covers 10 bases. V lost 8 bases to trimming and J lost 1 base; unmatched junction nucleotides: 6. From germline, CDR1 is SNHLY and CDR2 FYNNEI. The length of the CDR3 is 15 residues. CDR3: CASVTGTGGTDTQYF. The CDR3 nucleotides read TGTGCCAGCGTTACCGGGACAGGGGGCACAGATACGCAGTATTTT.

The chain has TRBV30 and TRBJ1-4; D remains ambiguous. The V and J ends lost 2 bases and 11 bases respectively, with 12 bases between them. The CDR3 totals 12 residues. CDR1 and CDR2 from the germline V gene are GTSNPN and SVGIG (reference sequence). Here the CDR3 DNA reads TGTGCCTGGAGTCATGGCAGCTGGAAACTGTTTTTT. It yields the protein CAWSHGSWKLFF.

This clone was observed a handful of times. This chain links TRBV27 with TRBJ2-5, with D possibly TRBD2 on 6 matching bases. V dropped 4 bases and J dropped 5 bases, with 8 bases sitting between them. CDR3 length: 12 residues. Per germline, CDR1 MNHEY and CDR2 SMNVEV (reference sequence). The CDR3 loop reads CASSSSGETQYF. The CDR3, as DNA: TGTGCCAGCAGTTCCAGCGGGGAGACCCAGTACTTC.

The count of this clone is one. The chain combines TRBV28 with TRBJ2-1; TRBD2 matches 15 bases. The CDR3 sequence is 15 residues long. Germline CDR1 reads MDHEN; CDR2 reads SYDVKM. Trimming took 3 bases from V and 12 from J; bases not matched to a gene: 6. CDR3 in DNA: TGTGCCAGCAGTTTCGGACTAGCGGGAGGGATTAGGCAGTTCTTC. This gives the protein CASSFGLAGGIRQFF.

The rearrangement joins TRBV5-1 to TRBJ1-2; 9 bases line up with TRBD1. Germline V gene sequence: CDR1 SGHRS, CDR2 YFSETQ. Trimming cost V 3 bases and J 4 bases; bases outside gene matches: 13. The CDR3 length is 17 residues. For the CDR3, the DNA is TGCGCCAGCAGCTCGAGCCCGGGACAGGGTACGAGCTATGGCTACACCTTC. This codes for CASSSSPGQGTSYGYTF.

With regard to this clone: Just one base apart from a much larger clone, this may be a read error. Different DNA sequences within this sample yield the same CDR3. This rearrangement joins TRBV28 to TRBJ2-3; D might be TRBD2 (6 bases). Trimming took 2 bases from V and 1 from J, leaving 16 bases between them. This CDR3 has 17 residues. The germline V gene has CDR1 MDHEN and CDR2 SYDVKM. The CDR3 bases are TGTGCCAGCAGTTTACCGAATGGAGGGTGGGGCACAGATACGCAGTATTTT. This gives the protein CASSLPNGGWGTDTQYF.

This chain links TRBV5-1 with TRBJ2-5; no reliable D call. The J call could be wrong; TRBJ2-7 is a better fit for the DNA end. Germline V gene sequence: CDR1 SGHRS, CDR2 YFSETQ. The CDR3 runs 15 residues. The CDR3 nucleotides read TGCGCCAGCAGCTTGGCCCTACAGCAGCCCTACGAGCAGTACTTC. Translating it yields CASSLALQQPYEQYF.

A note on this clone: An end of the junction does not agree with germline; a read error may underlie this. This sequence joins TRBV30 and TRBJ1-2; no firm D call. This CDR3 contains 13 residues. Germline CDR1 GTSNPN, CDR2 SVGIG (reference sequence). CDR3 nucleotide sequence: TGTGCCTGGACCAAGGGTGGCGACTATGGCTACATCTTC. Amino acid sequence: CAWTKGGDYGYIF.

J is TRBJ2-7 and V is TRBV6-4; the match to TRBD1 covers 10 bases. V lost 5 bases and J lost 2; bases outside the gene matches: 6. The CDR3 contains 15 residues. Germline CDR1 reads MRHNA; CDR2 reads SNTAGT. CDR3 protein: CASSNRQGATYEQYF. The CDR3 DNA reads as TGTGCCAGCAGTAATCGACAGGGGGCCACCTACGAGCAGTACTTC.

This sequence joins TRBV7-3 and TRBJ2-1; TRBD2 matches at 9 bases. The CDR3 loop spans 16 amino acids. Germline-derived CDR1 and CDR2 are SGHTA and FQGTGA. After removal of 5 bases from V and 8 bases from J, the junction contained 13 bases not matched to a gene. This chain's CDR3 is CASSRRGASGTDEQFF. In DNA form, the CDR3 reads TGTGCCAGCAGCAGGAGGGGGGCTAGCGGGACGGATGAGCAGTTCTTC.

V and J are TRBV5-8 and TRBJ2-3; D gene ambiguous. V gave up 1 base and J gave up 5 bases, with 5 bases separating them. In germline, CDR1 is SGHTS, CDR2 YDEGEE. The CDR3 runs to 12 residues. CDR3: CASSLLRDTQYF. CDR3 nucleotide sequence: TGTGCCAGCAGCTTGCTCAGAGATACGCAGTATTTT.

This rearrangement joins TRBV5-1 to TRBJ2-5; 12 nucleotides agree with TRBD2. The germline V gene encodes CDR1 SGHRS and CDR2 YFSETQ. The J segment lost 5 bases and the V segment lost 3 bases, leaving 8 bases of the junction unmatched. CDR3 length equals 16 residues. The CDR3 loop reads CASSWTSGTLGETQYF. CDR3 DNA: TGCGCCAGCAGCTGGACTAGCGGGACGTTGGGGGAGACCCAGTACTTC.

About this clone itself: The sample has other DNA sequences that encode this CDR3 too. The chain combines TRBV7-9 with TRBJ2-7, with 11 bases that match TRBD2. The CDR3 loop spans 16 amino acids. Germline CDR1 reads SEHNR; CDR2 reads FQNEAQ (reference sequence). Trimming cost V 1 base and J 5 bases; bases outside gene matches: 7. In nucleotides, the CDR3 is TGTGCCAGCAGCTTAGAGGCCCTAGCGGGAGGTCACGAGCAGTACTTC. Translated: CASSLEALAGGHEQYF.

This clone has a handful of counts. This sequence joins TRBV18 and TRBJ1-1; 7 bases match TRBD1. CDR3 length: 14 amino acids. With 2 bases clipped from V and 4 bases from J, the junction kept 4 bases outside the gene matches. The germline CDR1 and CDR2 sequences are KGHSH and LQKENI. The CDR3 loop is CASSPTGDSTEAFF. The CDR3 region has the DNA TGTGCCAGCTCACCAACAGGGGACAGCACTGAAGCTTTCTTT.

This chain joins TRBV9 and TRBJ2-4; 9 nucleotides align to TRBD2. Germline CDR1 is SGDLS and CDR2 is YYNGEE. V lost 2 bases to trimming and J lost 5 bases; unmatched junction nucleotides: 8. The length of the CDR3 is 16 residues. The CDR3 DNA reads TGTGCCAGCAGCGTCCTCCCTAGCGGGGCTCAAAACATTCAGTACTTC. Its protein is CASSVLPSGAQNIQYF.

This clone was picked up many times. DNA of the CDR3: TGTGCCAGCAGCTTAGCTAGCGGCACAGATACGCAGTATTTT. Residues: CASSLASGTDTQYF. The chain joins TRBV7-8 to TRBJ2-3, with D perhaps TRBD2 (5 bases). This CDR3 has 14 residues. Germline CDR1 reads SGHVS; CDR2 reads FQNEAQ. V was pared by 0 bases and J by 1 base, with 5 bases between.